This passage covers 3 T cell receptor beta chains from one sample sequenced in a study of cytomegalovirus exposure and HLA in healthy donors. Method: immunoSEQ multiplex PCR; TCRdb's copy keeps in-frame clones and lacks some. The data show 200,000 to 250,000 clones, roughly 89% seen once. Sequenced: PBMCs. The source of these receptors is a man between 18 and 35 years old in good health and CMV-seronegative.

The chain is built from TRBV19 and TRBJ1-4; 7 bases line up with TRBD1. The ends lost 10 bases at V and 4 bases at J; junction bases unmatched: 6. The CDR3 sequence is 13 residues long. Germline V gene lookup returns CDR1 LNHDA and CDR2 SQIVND (reference sequence). DNA for the CDR3: TGTGCCACCAATACAGGGGTTAATGAAAAACTGTTTTTT. As protein: CATNTGVNEKLFF.

The V and J genes are TRBV6-6 and TRBJ2-7; D unclear. Germline CDR1 and CDR2: MNHNY and SVGAGI (reference sequence). V shed 0 bases and J shed 0 bases, with 9 bases lying between them. The CDR3 extends over 15 amino acids. The CDR3 DNA sequence: TGTGCCAGCAGTTACTCGGTCCCTAGCTCCTACGAGCAGTACTTC. Its translation: CASSYSVPSSYEQYF.

The J gene is TRBJ2-1, the V gene TRBV27; D may be TRBD2 (6 bases). From germline, CDR1 is MNHEY and CDR2 SMNVEV (reference sequence). This CDR3 has 13 amino acids. Trimming took 4 bases from V and 6 from J, leaving 10 bases between them. CDR3: CASSSGLTNEQFF. CDR3 sequence (DNA): TGTGCCAGCAGTTCGGGACTCACCAATGAGCAGTTCTTC.